This T cell receptor beta chain comes out of a study of T cell repertoires in cytomegalovirus infection. At the level of the study: Indicated by public TCR beta signatures were CMV infection and matching HLA type. Findings and limits, study-wide: People with CMV and the relevant HLA were identified by cumulative public TCR beta family frequency.

TCRdb re-derived calls from the reads in MiXCR, one entry per CDR3 protein. The table has fewer than 130,000 distinct CDR3 sequences, approximately 45% seen once. For this clonotype: What it recognizes is unknown.

V lost 5 bases, J lost 4 bases, and 25 bases stayed unmatched. This CDR3 comprises 21 residues. The germline V gene has CDR1 MNHNS and CDR2 SASEGT. The V call is TRBV6-1, the J call TRBJ2-1; 8 bases are shared with TRBD2. The TCR sequence derives from a human donor in good health (CMV status not recorded). Some clones in this sample may be carry-over from other donors' samples. The specimen comprised CD8+ T cells from cultured PBMCs, sampled from culture after CMV antigen stimulation. In DNA form, the CDR3 reads TGTGCCAGCAGTCCCGAGGTTGCGCGGGGGGCTTTTGAGGACTTTTACAATGAGCAGTTCTTC. Translating gives CASSPEVARGAFEDFYNEQFF.